This entry describes one T cell receptor (beta chain). Trimming took 7 bases from V and 6 from J, leaving 18 bases between them. The CDR3 is made up of 14 amino acids. CDR1 is SGHTA and CDR2 is FQGNSA in the germline V gene. The record originates from a study of blood T cell repertoires in COVID-19. The wider study: Samples of COVID-19 (acute and convalescent) were obtained from the United States, Italy and Spain. Nucleic acid was either cDNA or gDNA, and it came from T cells, B-cell-depleted T cells, or PBMCs.

How the authors handled the data: Estimation of nucleated cell counts relied on the amplification of reference gene primers. Generated by immunoSEQ multiplex PCR, the TCRdb table keeps only in-frame clones and is missing some. From that table come the V and J calls and clone size; the DNA was used to work out D and trimming. The profile shows under 250,000 clones, approximately 88% of them singletons. The TCR originated in a man aged 35-49 years with acute or convalescent COVID-19. Sequencing input: peripheral blood. V is TRBV7-2 and J is TRBJ1-2, with D perhaps TRBD1 (6 bases). CDR3 bases: TGTGCCAGCAACACCGGGCAGGGGATACATGGCTACACCTTC. It translates to CASNTGQGIHGYTF.